The 23 T cell receptor beta chains reported below all come from one sample, sequenced in a study of T cells after yellow fever vaccination. TCRdb passed the 5' RACE reads through MiXCR, listing each CDR3 protein once. This table has approximately 130,000 distinct CDR3 sequences, approximately 16% appearing once. Here the sequenced sample was CD8+ T cells sorted from PBMCs, taken 5 days after the yellow fever booster vaccination. Receptors originate from a man aged 18 to 29 who received the YFV17D yellow fever vaccine.

This clonotype was seen repeatedly, ten times or more. The chain combines TRBV7-9 with TRBJ2-3; 8 bases are a match to TRBD2. This CDR3 region has 14 residues. The germline V gene encodes CDR1 SEHNR and CDR2 FQNEAQ (reference sequence). The chain's CDR3 is CAVVAGLSTDTQYF. For the CDR3, the DNA is TGTGCTGTGGTAGCGGGGCTTAGCACAGATACGCAGTATTTT.

The CDR3: CASSQGPGPLYTDTQYF. CDR3 bases: TGCGCCAGCAGCCAAGGGCCAGGGCCGTTATACACAGATACGCAGTATTTT. The V and J genes are TRBV4-3 and TRBJ2-3, with D perhaps matching TRBD1 (5 bases). Trimming pared 1 base from V and 2 bases from J, leaving 16 bases between. This CDR3 region has 17 residues. Germline CDR1 is LGHNA and CDR2 is YSLEER.

This clonotype has a handful of counts. The rearrangement links TRBV12-3 or TRBV12-4 to TRBJ1-2, with D possibly being TRBD1 (5 bases). V lost 7 bases and J 5 bases, leaving 14 bases between the germline ends. CDR3 length: 13 amino acids. In nucleotides, the CDR3 is TGTGCCAGCAATGGGGGTTGGTCGTATGGCTACACCTTC. It yields the protein CASNGGWSYGYTF.

The gene calls are TRBV5-1 and TRBJ2-2, with 15 bases identical to TRBD2. Germline CDR1 is SGHRS and CDR2 is YFSETQ. The CDR3 runs to 17 residues. J was trimmed by 5 bases and V by 3 bases; bases with no gene match: 5. The CDR3 coding sequence is TGCGCCAGCAGCTGGACTAGCGGGGGGGCCGGGACCGGGGAGCTGTTTTTT. Protein sequence: CASSWTSGGAGTGELFF. Drawing the rest from reference TRBV5-1 and TRBJ2-2, the complete variable domain is KAGVTQTPRYLIKTRGQQVTLSCSPISGHRSVSWYQQTPGQGLQFLFEYFSETQRNKGNFPGRFSGRQFSNSRSEMNVSTLELGDSALYLCASSWTSGGAGTGELFFGEGSRLTVL.

This clonotype was seen only a few times. The chain is built from TRBV7-9 and TRBJ1-1; D uncertain. The CDR3 is made up of 15 amino acids. Trimming left V 1 base short and J 3 bases short, with 12 bases between. Germline CDR1 and CDR2: SEHNR and FQNEAQ (reference sequence). The CDR3 DNA reads TGTGCCAGCAGCTTAGGCAGTCCTGGGTACACTGAAGCTTTCTTT. Translated: CASSLGSPGYTEAFF.

This chain connects TRBV6-6 to TRBJ2-7, with TRBD2 matching 14 bases. CDR3 size: 16 residues. CDR1 MNHNY and CDR2 SVGAGI come from the germline V gene (reference sequence). Trimming removed 0 bases from V and 6 bases from J; junction bases left unmatched: 4. The CDR3 nucleotides are TGTGCCAGCAGTTACTCGAGCGGGACTAGCGGGGGCGAGCAGTACGTC. It codes for CASSYSSGTSGGEQYV.

This clonotype was found a few times. The rearrangement links TRBV20-1 to TRBJ1-5; D remains ambiguous. Germline CDR1 is DFQATT and CDR2 is SNEGSKA (reference sequence). The CDR3 extends over 12 amino acids. V lost 3 bases to trimming and J lost 4 bases, with 7 bases between them. In nucleotides, the CDR3 is TGCAGTGCTAGGATCCTTAATCAGCCCCAGCATTTT. This translates into CSARILNQPQHF.

The chain combines TRBV3-1 with TRBJ2-5; possible D gene TRBD2, 6 bases. Trimming took off 6 bases at V and 1 base at J, with 12 bases between the two ends. The CDR3 sequence is 14 residues long. The V gene's germline CDR1 is LGHDT and CDR2 YNNKEL (reference sequence). The DNA for the CDR3 is TGTGCCAGCAGAAGCTGGGACTCCCAAGAGACCCAGTACTTC. This translates into CASRSWDSQETQYF.

V and J are TRBV5-6 and TRBJ2-1; 10 bases map to TRBD2. The J segment lost 4 bases and the V segment lost 3 bases, leaving 4 bases of the junction unmatched. Germline CDR1 reads SGHDT; CDR2 reads YYEEEE. This CDR3 has 15 amino acids. DNA for the CDR3: TGTGCCAGCAGCTCGCCGGGACTAGCGTACAATGAGCAGTTCTTC. Its protein product is CASSSPGLAYNEQFF.

The chain combines TRBV5-1 with TRBJ1-5, with 7 bases that match TRBD1. CDR1 SGHRS and CDR2 YFSETQ come from the germline V gene. Unmatched junction bases numbered 5, after V lost 3 bases and J lost 2 bases. This CDR3 spans 15 amino acids. In DNA, the CDR3 is TGCGCCAGCAGCTCGACAGGGTCAGGCAATCAGCCCCAGCATTTT. This translates into CASSSTGSGNQPQHF.

Only a few counts were recorded for this clonotype. The chain carries TRBV7-6 and TRBJ2-5, with TRBD1 matching 10 bases. V trimming: 5 bases; J trimming: 4 bases; junction bases outside the gene matches: 10. Germline CDR1 and CDR2: SGHVS and FNYEAQ. The CDR3 length is 16 residues. Here the CDR3 reads CASSAPGQGEGETQYF. CDR3 DNA: TGTGCCAGCAGCGCCCCCGGACAGGGGGAGGGAGAGACCCAGTACTTC. The full variable domain, completed using reference TRBV7-6 and TRBJ2-5, is GAGVSQSPRYKVTKRGQDVALRCDPISGHVSLYWYRQALGQGPEFLTYFNYEAQQDKSGLPNDRFSAERPEGSISTLTIQRTEQRDSAMYRCASSAPGQGEGETQYFGPGTRLLVL.

The chain uses TRBV4-3 and TRBJ2-3; D is uncertain. The CDR3 sequence is 14 residues long. Germline V lookup: CDR1 LGHNA, CDR2 YSLEER. V lost 0 bases and J lost 8, with 12 bases in between. CDR3 region: CASSQDYPAPTQYF. The DNA of the CDR3 is TGCGCCAGCAGCCAAGATTACCCGGCCCCTACGCAGTATTTT.

This clonotype was counted a few times. The rearrangement joins TRBV4-1 to TRBJ2-3, with 8 positions matching TRBD2. Germline V gene sequence: CDR1 MGHRA, CDR2 YSYEKL. J lost 1 base, V lost 0 bases, and 3 bases had no gene match. The CDR3 runs to 16 residues. The CDR3 loop is CASSQEPSGRTDTQYF. CDR3 coding DNA: TGCGCCAGCAGCCAAGAACCTAGCGGGCGCACAGATACGCAGTATTTT.

This clonotype occurred a few times. V usage is TRBV6-5 and J usage is TRBJ2-3; TRBD1 is a possible D gene (6 bases). The V gene lost 2 bases and the J gene lost 2 bases, with 8 bases spanning the gap. Germline V lookup: CDR1 MNHEY, CDR2 SVGAGI. The CDR3 extends over 14 amino acids. CDR3 nucleotides: TGTGCCAGCAGTTACGGACAGAACACAGATACGCAGTATTTT. Protein: CASSYGQNTDTQYF.

The sample holds a few counts of this clonotype. The rearrangement joins TRBV4-2 to TRBJ2-5; D remains ambiguous. Germline V gene sequence: CDR1 LGHNA, CDR2 YNFKEQ. Trimming shortened V by 3 bases and J by 0 bases, and 11 bases separated the two germline ends. The CDR3 runs to 15 residues. CDR3 in amino acids: CASSQAHEYQETQYF. CDR3 sequence (DNA): TGTGCCAGCAGCCAGGCCCATGAGTACCAAGAGACCCAGTACTTC.

This clonotype has only a few counts. The chain links TRBV4-3 to TRBJ2-7; 9 bases align to TRBD1. The germline V gene encodes CDR1 LGHNA and CDR2 YSLEER. This CDR3 is built from 14 residues. Trimming took 1 base from V and 6 from J; bases not matched to a gene: 4. This CDR3 reads CASSQVQGASEQYF. The CDR3 nucleotides read TGCGCCAGCAGCCAAGTACAGGGGGCTTCCGAGCAGTACTTC.

The V call is TRBV13, the J call TRBJ2-7; D is undetermined. The V gene lost 6 bases and the J gene lost 3 bases, with 9 bases spanning the gap. This CDR3 contains 12 residues. CDR1 and CDR2 (germline): PRHDT, FYEKMQ (reference sequence). The CDR3 region has the DNA TGTGCCAGCAGAGACGACGGCTACGAGCAGTACTTC. It translates to CASRDDGYEQYF.

This clonotype came up many times. The chain combines TRBV7-9 with TRBJ2-2, with D tentatively TRBD1 (6 bases). The CDR3 has 15 residues. Trimming stripped 3 bases from V and 6 bases from J, with 14 bases between. CDR1 is SEHNR and CDR2 is FQNEAQ in the germline V gene (reference sequence). CDR3 in DNA: TGTGCCAGCAGCTTCCCCCAGGGGAAGTCCGGGGAGCTGTTTTTT. Protein product: CASSFPQGKSGELFF.

This clonotype was observed at least ten times. This rearrangement joins TRBV4-1 to TRBJ2-5; the match to TRBD1 covers 7 bases. This CDR3 comprises 14 residues. The V gene's germline CDR1 is MGHRA and CDR2 YSYEKL. The V gene end was trimmed by 5 bases and the J gene end by 4 bases; junction bases not matched to a gene: 7. CDR3 coding DNA: TGCGCCAGCAGCACCCAGACAGGGAGAGAGACCCAGTACTTC. This gives the protein CASSTQTGRETQYF.

The genes are TRBV5-1 and TRBJ2-3; 8 positions agree with TRBD2. This CDR3 is 17 amino acids long. V shed 0 bases, J shed 0 bases, and the junction held 6 bases outside the gene matches. The germline CDR1 and CDR2 sequences are SGHRS and YFSETQ. The CDR3 sequence: CASSLGLSGVSTDTQYF. The DNA for the CDR3 is TGCGCCAGCAGCTTGGGGCTTAGCGGGGTAAGCACAGATACGCAGTATTTT. Filled out from reference TRBV5-1 and TRBJ2-3, the complete variable domain reads KAGVTQTPRYLIKTRGQQVTLSCSPISGHRSVSWYQQTPGQGLQFLFEYFSETQRNKGNFPGRFSGRQFSNSRSEMNVSTLELGDSALYLCASSLGLSGVSTDTQYFGPGTRLTVL.

The V call is TRBV12-3 or TRBV12-4, the J call TRBJ2-3; 11 positions match TRBD1. Germline trimming cut 4 bases from V and 9 bases from J; bases unmatched to any gene: 9. The CDR3 runs to 15 residues. CDR3 nucleotides: TGTGCCAGCAGTTACTCCGGGACAGGGGGTATAACGCAGTATTTT. Its translation is CASSYSGTGGITQYF.

The V and J genes are TRBV4-3 and TRBJ1-6, with TRBD1 as a possible D gene (5 bases). This CDR3 is 19 amino acids long. V lost 4 bases, J lost 4 bases, and 23 bases lay in between. Germline lookup yields CDR1 LGHNA and CDR2 YSLEER. CDR3 sequence: CASSPTWRDPGEYNSPLHF. CDR3 sequence (DNA): TGCGCCAGCAGCCCGACCTGGAGGGACCCCGGAGAATATAATTCACCCCTCCACTTT.

The V call is TRBV4-1, the J call TRBJ2-7; 12 nucleotides match TRBD2. The ends lost 5 bases at V and 3 bases at J; junction bases unmatched: 5. The CDR3 is made up of 15 amino acids. Germline values: CDR1 MGHRA, CDR2 YSYEKL. The CDR3, as DNA: TGCGCCAGCAGCGGCGGGACTAGCGGGTACTACGAGCAGTACGTC. Translated: CASSGGTSGYYEQYV.